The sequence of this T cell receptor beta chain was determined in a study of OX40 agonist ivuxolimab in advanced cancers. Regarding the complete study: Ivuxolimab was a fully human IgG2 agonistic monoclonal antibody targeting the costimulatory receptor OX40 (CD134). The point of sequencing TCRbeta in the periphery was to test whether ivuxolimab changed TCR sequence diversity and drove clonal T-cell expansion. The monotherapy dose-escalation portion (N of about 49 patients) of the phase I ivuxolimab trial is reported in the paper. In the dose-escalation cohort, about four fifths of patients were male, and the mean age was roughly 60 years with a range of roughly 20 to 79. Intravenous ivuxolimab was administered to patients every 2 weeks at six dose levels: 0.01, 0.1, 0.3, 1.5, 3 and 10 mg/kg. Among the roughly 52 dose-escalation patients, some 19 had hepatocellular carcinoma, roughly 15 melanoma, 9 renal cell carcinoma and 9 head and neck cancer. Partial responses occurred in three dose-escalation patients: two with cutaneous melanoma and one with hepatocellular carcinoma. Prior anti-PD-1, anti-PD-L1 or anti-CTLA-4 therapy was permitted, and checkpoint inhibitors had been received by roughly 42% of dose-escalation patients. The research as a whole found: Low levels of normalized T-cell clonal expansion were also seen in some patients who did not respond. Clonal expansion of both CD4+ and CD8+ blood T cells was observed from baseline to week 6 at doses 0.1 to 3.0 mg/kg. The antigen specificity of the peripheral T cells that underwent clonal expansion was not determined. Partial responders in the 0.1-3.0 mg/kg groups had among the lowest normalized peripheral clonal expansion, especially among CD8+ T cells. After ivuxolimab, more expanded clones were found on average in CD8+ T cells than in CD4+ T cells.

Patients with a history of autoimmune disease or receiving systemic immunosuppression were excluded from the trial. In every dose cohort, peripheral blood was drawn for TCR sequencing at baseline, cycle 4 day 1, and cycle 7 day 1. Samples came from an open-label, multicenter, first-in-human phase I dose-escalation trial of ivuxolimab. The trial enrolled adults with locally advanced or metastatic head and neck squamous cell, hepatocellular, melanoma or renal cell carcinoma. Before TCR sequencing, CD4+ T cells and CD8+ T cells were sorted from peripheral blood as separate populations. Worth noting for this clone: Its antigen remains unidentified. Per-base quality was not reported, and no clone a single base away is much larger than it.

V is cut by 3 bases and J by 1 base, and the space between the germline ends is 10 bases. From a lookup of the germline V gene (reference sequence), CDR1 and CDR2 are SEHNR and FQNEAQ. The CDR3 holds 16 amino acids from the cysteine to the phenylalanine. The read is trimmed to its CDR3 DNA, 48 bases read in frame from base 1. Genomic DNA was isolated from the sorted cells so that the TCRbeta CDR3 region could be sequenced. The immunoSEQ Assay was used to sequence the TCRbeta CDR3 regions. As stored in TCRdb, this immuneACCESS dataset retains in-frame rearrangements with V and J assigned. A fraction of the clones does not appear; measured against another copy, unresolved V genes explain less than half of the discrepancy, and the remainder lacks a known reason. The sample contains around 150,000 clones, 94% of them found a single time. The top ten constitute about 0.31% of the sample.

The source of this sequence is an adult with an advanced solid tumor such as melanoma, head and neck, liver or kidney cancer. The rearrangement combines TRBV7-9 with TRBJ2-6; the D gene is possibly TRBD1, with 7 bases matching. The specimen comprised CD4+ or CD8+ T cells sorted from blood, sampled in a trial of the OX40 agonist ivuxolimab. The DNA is TGTGCCAGCAGCTTTCCAGGGGGGTCTGGGGCCAACGTCCTGACTTTC. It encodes CASSFPGGSGANVLTF.